This TCR beta chain was recorded in a study of chemoradiotherapy in HPV16-positive cancers. Findings and caveats of the study: Candidate HPV-specific clones and E7-related TCR motifs grew in tumor during treatment.

Assay used: immunoSEQ multiplex PCR; TCRdb lists only in-frame clones, some missing. Of approximately 900 clones in the sample, more than 80% were seen once. Germline loops: CDR1 LGHNA, CDR2 YSLEER. V was shortened by 1 base and J by 4 bases, with 11 bases between the two germline ends. The CDR3 is made up of 15 amino acids. Concerning this clone: As yet, its antigen is unknown.

Sequenced material: tumor tissue, taken from a patient who underwent chemoradiotherapy. The chain carries TRBV4-3 and TRBJ2-1, with D tentatively TRBD1 (5 bases). This sequence originates from a human donor with HPV-associated anogenital cancer. The CDR3 region is CASSQVQGQYNEQFF. For the CDR3, the DNA is TGCGCCAGCAGCCAAGTTCAGGGCCAATACAATGAGCAGTTCTTC.